The source of this T cell receptor (beta chain) is a study of OX40 agonist ivuxolimab in advanced cancers. The germline V gene has CDR1 ENHRY and CDR2 SYGVKD. Trimming removed 4 bases from V and 7 bases from J, with 8 bases in between. The CDR3 has 12 residues. Assay: immunoSEQ multiplex PCR; the TCRdb copy retains only in-frame clones and omits some. The table records tens of thousands of clones, roughly 87% of them present only once. The sequenced sample was CD4+ or CD8+ T cells sorted from blood, obtained in a trial of the OX40 agonist ivuxolimab. The clonotype originates from an adult with an advanced solid tumor such as melanoma, head and neck, liver or kidney cancer. The chain links TRBV10-3 to TRBJ2-1; tentatively, D is TRBD1 (5 bases). CDR3 region: CAISAAGNEQFF. The CDR3, as DNA: TGTGCCATCAGTGCGGCAGGGAATGAGCAGTTCTTC.